This T cell receptor beta chain was documented in a study of T cells after yellow fever vaccination. Study-level findings and limits: A small share of clonotypes appeared in both CD4 and CD8 compartments.

Per germline, CDR1 SGHTA and CDR2 FQGNSA. V shed 5 bases, J shed 8 bases, and the junction held 7 bases outside the gene matches. CDR3 size: 15 residues. This clonotype was seen at least ten times. Its matching antigen is unknown. One entry per CDR3 protein results from TCRdb running MiXCR on the 5' RACE reads. Among about 400,000 distinct CDR3 sequences listed, roughly 6.1% were seen once. V usage is TRBV7-2 and J usage is TRBJ1-6, with 9 nucleotides matching TRBD1. The source is a man younger than 40 who received the YFV17D yellow fever vaccine. The sequencing here drew on PBMCs, taken 5 days after the yellow fever booster vaccination. The CDR3 reads CASSPDRGGYSPLHF. As DNA, the CDR3 is TGTGCCAGCAGCCCCGACAGGGGGGGCTATTCACCCCTCCACTTT.